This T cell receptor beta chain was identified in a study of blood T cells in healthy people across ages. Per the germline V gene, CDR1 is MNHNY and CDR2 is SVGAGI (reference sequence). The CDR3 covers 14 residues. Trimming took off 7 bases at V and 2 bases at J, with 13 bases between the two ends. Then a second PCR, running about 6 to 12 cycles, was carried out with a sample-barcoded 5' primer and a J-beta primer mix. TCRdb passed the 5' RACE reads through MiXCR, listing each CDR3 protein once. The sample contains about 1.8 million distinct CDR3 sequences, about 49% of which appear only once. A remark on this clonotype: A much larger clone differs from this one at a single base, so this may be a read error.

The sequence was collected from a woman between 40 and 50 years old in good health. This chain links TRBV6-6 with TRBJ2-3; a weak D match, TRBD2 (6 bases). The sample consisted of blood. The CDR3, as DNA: TGTGCCAGCACCTCGGGACTTAACACAGATACGCAGTATTTT. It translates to CASTSGLNTDTQYF.